The entry below describes one T cell receptor (beta chain). The assay was immunoSEQ multiplex PCR, and TCRdb's table has in-frame clones only and misses some. The repertoire holds 170,000 or so clones, just under 95% seen once, with roughly 1.6% in the top ten. This sample was included in a study of control samples from healthy donors and cancer patients. Germline values: CDR1 KGHSH, CDR2 LQKENI. The CDR3 is 14 residues long. J lost 7 bases, V lost 5 bases, and 8 bases had no gene match. This TCR was recovered from a man between 18 and 35 years old in good health. The J gene is TRBJ1-5, the V gene TRBV18, with 7 bases identical to TRBD1. Sequenced input: blood. CDR3 protein: CASSSQGGEQPQHF. Here the CDR3 DNA reads TGTGCCAGCTCATCTCAGGGGGGAGAGCAGCCCCAGCATTTT.